The rows below give T cell receptor beta chains drawn from one sample of a study of blood T cells in healthy people across ages. TCRdb reprocessed the 5' RACE reads via MiXCR and lists one record per CDR3 protein. The sample contains hundreds of thousands of distinct CDR3 sequences, 58% of which appear only once. Specimen: blood. These TCRs come from a man aged 25 to 40 in good health. CDR3s include the opening cysteine and the closing phenylalanine or tryptophan. D genes are given only for firm matches. Expanded clones get a size class; other rows say once, few or many, or leave the size out.

D gene,clone size,J gene,V gene,CDR3 protein,CDR3 DNA
.,.,TRBJ2-6,TRBV29-1,CSVGQELFSGANVLTF,TGCAGCGTTGGACAGGAACTATTCTCTGGGGCCAACGTCCTGACTTTC
.,few,TRBJ2-3,TRBV5-1,CASSLNPGSGTQYF,TGCGCCAGCAGCTTGAATCCGGGGTCGGGTACGCAGTATTTT
TRBD1,few,TRBJ1-1,TRBV4-3,CASSHLGQYTEAFF,TGCGCCAGCAGCCATTTGGGACAGTACACTGAAGCTTTCTTT
.,many,TRBJ2-7,TRBV4-2,CASSQDSYEQYF,TGTGCCAGCAGCCAAGATAGCTACGAGCAGTACTTC
TRBD1,.,TRBJ1-2,TRBV6-6,CASSSQTGAVGGYTF,TGTGCCAGCAGTTCCCAGACAGGGGCTGTTGGTGGCTACACCTTC
.,.,TRBJ2-3,TRBV7-2,CASSPQPTDTQYF,TGTGCCAGCAGCCCACAGCCCACAGATACGCAGTATTTT
.,.,TRBJ2-1,TRBV20-1,CSASGWANEQFF,TGCAGTGCTAGCGGTTGGGCCAATGAGCAGTTCTTC
.,.,TRBJ2-7,TRBV29-1,CSVVVWGTPSGEQYF,TGCAGCGTTGTAGTTTGGGGGACCCCATCGGGTGAGCAGTACTTC
.,few,TRBJ2-5,TRBV25-1,CASSDILQYF,TGTGCCAGCAGTGACATCTTACAGTACTTC
TRBD2,.,TRBJ2-1,TRBV25-1,CASSDGGSHNEQFF,TGTGCCAGCAGTGACGGCGGGAGTCACAATGAGCAGTTCTTC
TRBD2,.,TRBJ2-3,TRBV20-1,CSARERTSGTTDTQYF,TGCAGTGCTAGAGAGAGGACTAGCGGGACAACAGATACGCAGTATTTT
TRBD1,few,TRBJ1-2,TRBV5-1,CASSSGTGANYGYTF,TGCGCCAGCAGCTCCGGGACAGGGGCTAACTATGGCTACACCTTC
.,.,TRBJ1-5,TRBV7-9,CASSRSSEPQHF,TGTGCCAGCAGCCGTTCAAGCGAGCCCCAGCATTTT
.,.,TRBJ1-1,TRBV6-5,CASSPSFMMNTEAFF,TGTGCCAGCAGCCCTTCATTTATGATGAACACTGAAGCTTTCTTT
TRBD2,.,TRBJ2-2,TRBV7-2,CASSPHRTSGSTGELFF,TGTGCCAGCAGCCCCCATCGGACTAGCGGGAGCACCGGGGAGCTGTTTTTT
.,.,TRBJ1-6,TRBV20-1,CSARAGLDNSPLHF,TGCAGTGCTAGAGCAGGGTTGGACAATTCACCCCTCCACTTT
.,.,TRBJ2-7,TRBV6-5,CASSRTAPAYEQYF,TGTGCCAGCAGTCGGACAGCCCCTGCCTACGAGCAGTACTTC
TRBD1,once,TRBJ2-1,TRBV7-9,CASSLDPTGDYNEQFF,TGTGCCAGCAGCTTAGACCCGACAGGGGACTACAATGAGCAGTTCTTC
.,.,TRBJ2-1,TRBV10-3,CASRSGGAPGNEQFF,TGTGCCTCAAGGTCCGGCGGGGCCCCCGGCAATGAGCAGTTCTTC
.,many,TRBJ2-2,TRBV6-6,CASSYGERLAGELFF,TGTGCCAGCAGTTACGGGGAGCGTCTAGCCGGGGAGCTGTTTTTT
.,once,TRBJ2-3,TRBV11-2,CASSSKGRTARDTQYF,TGTGCCAGCAGCTCGAAGGGTCGGACAGCGAGAGATACGCAGTATTTT
.,.,TRBJ1-6,TRBV3-1,CASSQDLLARGPLHF,TGTGCCAGCAGCCAAGATCTGCTAGCTCGGGGACCCCTCCACTTT
.,.,TRBJ2-5,TRBV10-2,CASSASGTAGNKQYF,TGCGCCAGCAGTGCCTCCGGGACCGCGGGCAATAAGCAGTACTTC
.,.,TRBJ2-3,TRBV6-1,CASRWGDTSTDTQYF,TGTGCCAGCAGGTGGGGGGATACCAGCACAGATACGCAGTATTTT
.,.,TRBJ2-3,TRBV6-4,CASSVSRDTDTQYF,TGTGCCAGCAGTGTATCCAGGGATACAGATACGCAGTATTTT
.,.,TRBJ2-1,TRBV7-9,CASSLGQGKNNEQFF,TGTGCCAGCAGCTTAGGTCAGGGGAAAAACAATGAGCAGTTCTTC
.,.,TRBJ2-3,TRBV9,CASSVEDRRPDTQYF,TGTGCCAGCAGCGTAGAGGACCGAAGGCCTGATACGCAGTATTTT
TRBD2,.,TRBJ2-7,TRBV29-1,CSAGTSETYEQYF,TGCAGCGCTGGGACTAGCGAGACCTACGAGCAGTACTTC
.,.,TRBJ2-3,TRBV20-1,CLAGRGLDTQYF,TGCCTTGCGGGGCGGGGGCTAGATACGCAGTATTTT
.,.,TRBJ2-7,TRBV20-1,CSARAIRSNNEQYF,TGCAGTGCTAGAGCAATCCGCAGCAACAATGAGCAGTACTTC
.,.,TRBJ1-6,TRBV6-5,CASSYLGSSPLHF,TGTGCCAGCAGTTATTTAGGCTCTTCACCCCTCCACTTT
.,few,TRBJ2-3,TRBV4-3,CASRKRPGTSTDTQYF,TGCGCCAGCAGAAAAAGACCGGGCACTAGCACAGATACGCAGTATTTT
TRBD2,.,TRBJ2-3,TRBV30,CAWSPGLELRSTDTQYF,TGTGCCTGGAGCCCGGGACTAGAGCTTCGTAGCACAGATACGCAGTATTTT
.,.,TRBJ2-3,TRBV15,CATSVERATDTQYF,TGTGCCACCAGCGTCGAGCGGGCCACAGATACGCAGTATTTT
TRBD2,.,TRBJ2-1,TRBV7-2,CASSLLAGGLFF,TGTGCCAGCAGCCTGTTAGCGGGAGGCTTGTTCTTC
.,.,TRBJ1-5,TRBV28,CASSLLYRVNQPQHF,TGTGCCAGCAGTTTATTGTACAGGGTCAATCAGCCCCAGCATTTT
.,.,TRBJ2-3,TRBV7-2,CASSLDPQTSYTQYF,TGTGCCAGCAGCTTAGACCCCCAGACTAGTTATACGCAGTATTTT
.,few,TRBJ2-5,TRBV5-1,CASSVVTGATQQYF,TGCGCCAGCAGCGTGGTTACGGGGGCTACTCAGCAGTACTTC
TRBD2,.,TRBJ2-1,TRBV7-2,CASAGEGLSNEQFF,TGTGCCAGCGCGGGGGAGGGGTTATCCAATGAGCAGTTCTTC
TRBD2,.,TRBJ2-1,TRBV20-1,CSARLAVSYEQFF,TGCAGTGCTAGACTAGCGGTTTCCTACGAGCAGTTCTTC
.,.,TRBJ2-1,TRBV7-9,CAYTGYNEQFF,TGTGCCTATACAGGGTACAATGAGCAGTTCTTC
TRBD2,many,TRBJ2-5,TRBV20-1,CSTEREVVETQYF,TGCAGTACGGAGCGGGAGGTGGTAGAGACCCAGTACTTC
TRBD1,.,TRBJ1-6,TRBV5-1,CASSSIPGQANSPLHF,TGCGCCAGCAGCTCGATCCCGGGACAGGCTAATTCACCCCTCCACTTT
.,few,TRBJ2-3,TRBV4-2,CASSQDKGRFATSTDTQYF,TGTGCCAGCAGCCAAGATAAGGGACGATTTGCAACTAGCACAGATACGCAGTATTTT
.,.,TRBJ2-6,TRBV19,CASSNILSSGANVLTF,TGTGCCAGTAGCAACATATTAAGCTCTGGGGCCAACGTCCTGACTTTC
.,.,TRBJ1-5,TRBV21-1,CARGKTGSQPQHF,TGTGCCAGGGGGAAGACAGGATCCCAGCCCCAGCATTTT
.,.,TRBJ1-1,TRBV5-1,CASSGGLTAFF,TGCGCCAGCAGCGGCGGATTAACGGCTTTCTTT
TRBD1,.,TRBJ2-1,TRBV7-9,CASSSRGPLKDRARNEQFF,TGTGCCAGCAGCTCAAGGGGCCCGCTAAAGGACAGGGCAAGGAATGAGCAGTTCTTC
.,.,TRBJ2-1,TRBV27,CASSLSWQGNEQFF,TGTGCCAGCAGTTTATCGTGGCAGGGAAATGAGCAGTTCTTC
.,.,TRBJ2-7,TRBV20-1,CSAEQHGEQYF,TGCAGTGCGGAACAACATGGCGAGCAGTACTTC
.,.,TRBJ1-1,TRBV7-2,CASSFRRGGGTEAFF,TGTGCCAGCAGCTTTAGAAGAGGTGGAGGGACTGAAGCTTTCTTT